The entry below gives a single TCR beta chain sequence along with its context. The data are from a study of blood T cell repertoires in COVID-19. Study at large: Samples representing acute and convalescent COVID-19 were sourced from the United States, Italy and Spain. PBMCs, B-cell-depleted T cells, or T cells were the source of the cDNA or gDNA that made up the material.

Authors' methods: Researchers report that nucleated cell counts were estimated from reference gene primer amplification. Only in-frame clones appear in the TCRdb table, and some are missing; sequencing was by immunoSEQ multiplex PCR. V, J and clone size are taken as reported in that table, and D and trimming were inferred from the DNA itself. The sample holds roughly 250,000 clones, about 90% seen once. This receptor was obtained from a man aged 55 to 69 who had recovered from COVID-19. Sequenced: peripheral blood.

The CDR3 reads CASSLAHRGQVGELFF. CDR3 in DNA: TGTGCCAGCAGCTTAGCGCACAGGGGGCAAGTCGGGGAGCTGTTTTTT. This chain connects TRBV7-2 to TRBJ2-2; 9 nucleotides align to TRBD1. The CDR3 is 16 residues long. The germline gives CDR1 SGHTA, CDR2 FQGNSA. Germline trimming cut 0 bases from V and 7 bases from J; bases unmatched to any gene: 6.